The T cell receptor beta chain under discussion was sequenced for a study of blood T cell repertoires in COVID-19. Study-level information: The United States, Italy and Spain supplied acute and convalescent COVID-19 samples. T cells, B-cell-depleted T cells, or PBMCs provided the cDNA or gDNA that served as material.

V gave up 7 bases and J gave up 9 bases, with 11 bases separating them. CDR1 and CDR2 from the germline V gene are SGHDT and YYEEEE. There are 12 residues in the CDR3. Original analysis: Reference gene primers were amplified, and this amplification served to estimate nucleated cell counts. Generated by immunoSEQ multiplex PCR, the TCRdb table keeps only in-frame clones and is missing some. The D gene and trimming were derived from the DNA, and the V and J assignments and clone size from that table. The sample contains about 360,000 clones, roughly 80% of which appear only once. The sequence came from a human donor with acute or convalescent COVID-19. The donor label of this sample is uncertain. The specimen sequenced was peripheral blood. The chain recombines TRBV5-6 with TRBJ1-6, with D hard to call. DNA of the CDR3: TGTGCCAGCGCGGGAGGGATTTCACCCCTCCACTTT. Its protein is CASAGGISPLHF.